This entry describes one T cell receptor beta chain. This entry comes from a study of blood T cells in healthy people across ages. The CDR3 loop spans 15 amino acids. Per germline, CDR1 SQVTM and CDR2 ANQGSEA. Sample-barcoded 5' priming and a J-beta primer mix drove a second PCR of roughly 7 to 11 cycles. TCRdb re-called the 5' RACE reads with MiXCR, one entry per CDR3 protein. The data contain approximately 730,000 distinct CDR3 sequences, about 53% of them singletons. The sequence came from a man aged 80 or over in good health. The sequenced material came from blood. This chain joins TRBV29-1 and TRBJ2-4; 8 positions agree with TRBD1. The J call is in doubt because the DNA end fits TRBJ2-7 better. Here the CDR3 reads CSVLTPGGVGYEQYF. Here the CDR3 DNA reads TGCAGCGTATTAACGCCAGGGGGCGTGGGCTACGAGCAGTACTTC.